One and the same sample provided the 16 T cell receptor beta chains below, sequenced in a study of OX40 agonist ivuxolimab in advanced cancers. Clones were sequenced by immunoSEQ multiplex PCR, and TCRdb holds only the in-frame ones, with some missing. Here the sample spans 60,000 to 70,000 clones, roughly 88% being singletons. Material: CD4+ or CD8+ T cells sorted from blood, obtained in a trial of the OX40 agonist ivuxolimab. All receptors come from an adult with an advanced solid tumor such as melanoma, head and neck, liver or kidney cancer.

This clone appeared a single time. V usage is TRBV4-2 and J usage is TRBJ2-2; 8 bases align to TRBD2. The V segment lost 3 bases and the J segment 6 bases; nucleotides outside the gene matches: 6. This CDR3 spans 15 amino acids. Germline lookup yields CDR1 LGHNA and CDR2 YNFKEQ. The CDR3 DNA reads TGTGCCAGCAGCCAGAAAGGAGCGGGAGCCGGGGAGCTGTTTTTT. Its translation: CASSQKGAGAGELFF.

The gene calls are TRBV2 and TRBJ2-2; 13 bases agree with TRBD2. This CDR3 is built from 16 residues. J gave up 5 bases and V 7 bases, and 7 bases lay outside the gene matches. Germline V CDR1 and CDR2: SNHLY, FYNNEI. CDR3 sequence (DNA): TGTGCCAGCAAGGTTGTGGGACTAGCGGGAACCGGGGAGCTGTTTTTT. Amino acid sequence: CASKVVGLAGTGELFF.

This clone appeared a single time. The chain uses TRBV28 and TRBJ1-2; D is possibly TRBD1 (5 bases). The CDR3 is made up of 14 amino acids. The germline V gene encodes CDR1 MDHEN and CDR2 SYDVKM. The V gene lost 8 bases and the J gene lost 4 bases, with 17 bases spanning the gap. In nucleotides, the CDR3 is TGTGCCAGCTTTGAAGGGGCAGCTTCCTATGGCTACACCTTC. Its translation is CASFEGAASYGYTF.

This chain joins TRBV7-9 and TRBJ2-7, with a possible D match to TRBD1 (6 bases). V was cut by 5 bases and J by 1 base, with 18 bases left in between. Germline CDR1 SEHNR, CDR2 FQNEAQ (reference sequence). CDR3 length: 16 amino acids. In DNA form, the CDR3 reads TGTGCCAGCAGCCCTGGGGGCGACGTCTTTTCCTACGAGCAGTACTTC. Its protein product is CASSPGGDVFSYEQYF.

This clone was detected ten times or more. The chain links TRBV29-1 to TRBJ1-1; possible D gene TRBD1, 5 bases. The V end lost 1 base, the J end lost 7 bases, and 10 bases lay between the germline ends. Per the germline V gene, CDR1 is SQVTM and CDR2 is ANQGSEA. The CDR3 spans 12 residues. The CDR3 bases are TGCAGCGTTGAAGGAGGGACGGGTGAAGCTTTCTTT. Protein product: CSVEGGTGEAFF.

J is TRBJ1-5 and V is TRBV2, with 8 bases matching TRBD1. The CDR3 loop spans 13 amino acids. The ends lost 8 bases at V and 3 bases at J; junction bases unmatched: 3. CDR1 and CDR2 from the germline V gene are SNHLY and FYNNEI. The CDR3 DNA reads TGTGCCAGCCGGACAGGGTTCAATCAGCCCCAGCATTTT. This gives the protein CASRTGFNQPQHF. Full variable domain (remainder filled in from reference TRBV2 and TRBJ1-5): EPEVTQTPSHQVTQMGQEVILRCVPISNHLYFYWYRQILGQKVEFLVSFYNNEISEKSEIFDDQFSVERPDGSNFTLKIRSTKLEDSAMYFCASRTGFNQPQHFGDGTRLSIL.

The rearrangement links TRBV19 to TRBJ2-7, with D perhaps matching TRBD2 (6 bases). With 10 bases removed from V and 1 base from J, the gap between germline ends came to 14 bases. The CDR3 has 13 amino acids. The germline V gene has CDR1 LNHDA and CDR2 SQIVND (reference sequence). The CDR3 spells CAMKRVGSYEQYF. In DNA form, the CDR3 reads TGTGCCATGAAGCGGGTTGGGTCCTACGAGCAGTACTTC.

This chain uses TRBV7-6 with TRBJ2-5; D uncertain. V was pared by 2 bases and J by 2 bases, with 12 bases between. The CDR3 has 15 residues. Germline V CDR1 and CDR2: SGHVS, FNYEAQ. The DNA of the CDR3 is TGTGCCAGCAGCTTAAACTCGAGAGGACAAGAGACCCAGTACTTC. Translation gives CASSLNSRGQETQYF.

The chain combines TRBV10-1 with TRBJ2-3; 9 bases are a match to TRBD2. With 2 bases clipped from V and 6 bases from J, the junction kept 6 bases outside the gene matches. Germline V gene sequence: CDR1 WNHNN, CDR2 SYGVQD (reference sequence). The CDR3 runs to 15 residues. CDR3 loop: CASSEGIAGEDTQYF. In nucleotides, the CDR3 is TGCGCCAGCAGTGAGGGTATAGCGGGAGAGGATACGCAGTATTTT.

The chain couples TRBV29-1 to TRBJ2-1; 12 bases map to TRBD1. Germline V gene lookup returns CDR1 SQVTM and CDR2 ANQGSEA. V lost 4 bases, J lost 10 bases, and 11 bases stayed unmatched. The length of the CDR3 is 15 residues. The CDR3 loop is CSVGPGTGGSGEQFF. The CDR3 region has the DNA TGCAGCGTTGGGCCCGGGACAGGGGGCTCGGGGGAGCAGTTCTTC.

This clone was picked up a small number of times. V is TRBV7-6 and J is TRBJ2-5, with D maybe TRBD2 (6 bases). With 4 bases removed from V and 2 bases from J, the gap between germline ends came to 17 bases. The germline V gene has CDR1 SGHVS and CDR2 FNYEAQ. The CDR3 runs 16 residues. CDR3 amino acids: CASSSRGAGGQETQYF. CDR3 bases: TGTGCCAGCAGCTCAAGGGGAGCGGGTGGACAAGAGACCCAGTACTTC.

This clone ranks as medium-sized. The rearrangement uses TRBV30 and TRBJ1-3; D call uncertain. The CDR3 contains 13 residues. CDR1 is GTSNPN, CDR2 SVGIG, per germline (reference sequence). V shed 2 bases and J shed 0 bases, with 5 bases lying between them. The CDR3 nucleotides are TGTGCCTGGAGTCCCTTCTCTGGAAACACCATATATTTT. Residues: CAWSPFSGNTIYF.

The gene calls are TRBV11-2 and TRBJ2-5, with TRBD1 matching 11 bases. Germline V lookup: CDR1 SGHAT, CDR2 FQNNGV. This CDR3 has 16 residues. After removal of 6 bases from V and 2 bases from J, the junction contained 8 bases not matched to a gene. The CDR3 sequence: CASSLRDRGFQETQYF. The CDR3 nucleotides are TGTGCCAGCAGTCTCCGGGACAGGGGGTTTCAAGAGACCCAGTACTTC.

V and J are TRBV6-5 and TRBJ1-4; TRBD1 aligns across 9 bases. The trim removed 6 bases at V and 8 bases at J, leaving 10 bases unmatched. From germline, CDR1 is MNHEY and CDR2 SVGAGI. The CDR3 length is 15 residues. The CDR3 DNA is TGTGCCAGCAGCGATACAGGGGGCGCTCGGGAAAAACTGTTTTTT. Translation gives CASSDTGGAREKLFF.

The J gene is TRBJ2-1, the V gene TRBV25-1; TRBD2 aligns across 10 bases. This CDR3 region has 17 residues. Per germline, CDR1 MGHDK and CDR2 SYGVNS. V lost 0 bases and J lost 8; bases outside the gene matches: 10. The CDR3 is CASSEYRRAGGRDEQFF. The CDR3 DNA reads TGTGCCAGCAGTGAATATAGGCGAGCGGGAGGGCGTGATGAGCAGTTCTTC.

CDR3 coding DNA: TGTGCCAGCTCAGTAACTCGGGGGGGGAACACTGAAGCTTTCTTT. This gives the protein CASSVTRGGNTEAFF. The J gene is TRBJ1-1, the V gene TRBV18; maybe TRBD1 (5 bases). Germline V lookup: CDR1 KGHSH, CDR2 LQKENI. The length of the CDR3 is 15 residues. V was pared by 5 bases and J by 1 base, with 14 bases between.